This TCR beta chain was sequenced for a study of blood T cell repertoires in COVID-19. Looking at the study overall: Acute-phase and convalescent COVID-19 samples originated in the United States, Italy and Spain. PBMCs, B-cell-depleted T cells, or T cells were the source of the cDNA or gDNA that made up the material.

How the authors handled the data: Researchers report that nucleated cell counts were estimated from reference gene primer amplification. The method was immunoSEQ multiplex PCR; TCRdb's version includes in-frame clones alone and lacks a portion of them. The V and J calls and clone size were taken over from that table, and D and trimming were inferred from the DNA. The sample has fewer than 110,000 clones, roughly 87% seen once; the top ten hold 6.2%. Trimming stripped 7 bases from V and 7 bases from J, with 14 bases between. Germline CDR1 is MDHEN and CDR2 is SYDVKM. The CDR3 contains 14 residues. Material for sequencing was peripheral blood. The V gene is TRBV28, the J gene TRBJ1-6; TRBD1 is a possible D gene (5 bases). The source of this sequence is a human donor in a cohort sampled during active COVID-19. The CDR3 is CASNLPNRNSPLHF. The DNA for the CDR3 is TGTGCCAGCAACCTTCCGAACAGGAATTCACCCCTCCACTTT.